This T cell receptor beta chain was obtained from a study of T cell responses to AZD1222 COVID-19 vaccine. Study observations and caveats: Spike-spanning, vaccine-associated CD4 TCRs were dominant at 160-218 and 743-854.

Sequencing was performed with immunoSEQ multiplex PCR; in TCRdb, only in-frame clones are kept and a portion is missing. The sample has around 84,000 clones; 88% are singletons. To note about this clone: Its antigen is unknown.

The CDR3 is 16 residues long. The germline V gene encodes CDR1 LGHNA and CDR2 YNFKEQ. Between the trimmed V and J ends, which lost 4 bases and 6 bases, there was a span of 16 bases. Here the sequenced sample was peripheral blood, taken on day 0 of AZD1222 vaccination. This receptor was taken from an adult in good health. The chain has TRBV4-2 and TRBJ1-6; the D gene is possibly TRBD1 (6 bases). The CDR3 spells CASSPQTGGGNSPLHF. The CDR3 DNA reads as TGTGCCAGCAGCCCCCAGACAGGTGGGGGTAATTCACCCCTCCACTTT.